These 7 T cell receptor beta chains originate from one sample sequenced in a study of Graves' ophthalmopathy and Graves' hyperthyroidism. RNA transcripts were the template, and TCR beta CDR3 regions were amplified from them. The library came from an HTBI-primed first-round RT-PCR and a second-round multiplex PCR. A single record per CDR3 protein comes from TCRdb applying MiXCR to the multiplex PCR reads. Altogether hundreds of thousands of distinct CDR3 sequences are present, about 20% being singletons, with the ten largest covering approximately 7%. The sequenced sample was peripheral blood. These receptors all come from a woman aged 18-29 years with stable Graves' hyperthyroidism. Some clones in this sample may be carry-over from other donors' samples.

In its sample, this clonotype was seen many times. This chain links TRBV2 with TRBJ2-2; TRBD2 agrees at 7 bases. Germline V CDR1 and CDR2: SNHLY, FYNNEI. V was pared by 7 bases and J by 1 base, with 3 bases of the junction left unmatched. The CDR3 has 14 residues. This CDR3 reads CASKSGVNTGELFF. The DNA of the CDR3 is TGTGCCAGCAAGAGCGGGGTGAACACCGGGGAGCTGTTTTTT.

This clonotype showed up many times. This chain uses TRBV4-1 with TRBJ2-7; D gene unclear. Between the trimmed V and J ends, which lost 0 bases and 7 bases, there was a span of 7 bases. The length of the CDR3 is 12 residues. CDR1 and CDR2 (germline): MGHRA, YSYEKL. The CDR3 region has the DNA TGCGCCAGCAGCCAAGATTGGGAAGAGCAGTACTTC. Protein: CASSQDWEEQYF.

As to this clonotype: At one end the junction does not follow the germline gene, possibly because of a read error. The gene calls are TRBV13 and TRBJ1-5; TRBD1 is a possible D gene (6 bases). The V gene's germline CDR1 is PRHDT and CDR2 FYEKMQ (reference sequence). CDR3 length: 20 residues. The CDR3, as DNA: TGTGCCAGCAGTTTAGGGGTATGGGGGGGCGATGATATCGGCAATCAGCCCCAGCATTTT. Its translation is CASSLGVWGGDDIGNQPQHF.

The chain carries TRBV7-2 and TRBJ1-2; weak D call: TRBD1 (5 bases). The germline V gene has CDR1 SGHTA and CDR2 FQGNSA. The V end was cut by 5 bases, the J end by 5 bases, with 18 bases between. The CDR3 extends over 15 amino acids. The CDR3 spells CASSPWAGTEYGYTF. For the CDR3, the DNA is TGTGCCAGCAGCCCTTGGGCAGGGACGGAATATGGCTACACCTTC.

This clonotype was seen repeatedly, ten times or more. The chain is built from TRBV10-3 and TRBJ2-7, with 8 positions matching TRBD1. CDR3 length: 15 amino acids. Germline loops: CDR1 ENHRY, CDR2 SYGVKD. V was clipped by 11 bases and J by 0 bases; unmatched bases: 12. CDR3 sequence (DNA): TGTGCCGGAGCTGACTTCAGGGGGCCCTCCTACGAGCAGTACTTC. This codes for CAGADFRGPSYEQYF.

V and J are TRBV27 and TRBJ2-7; D may be TRBD1 (6 bases). The ends were cut back, 5 bases at V and 2 bases at J, with 16 bases in the middle. CDR3 length: 15 residues. Per the germline V gene, CDR1 is MNHEY and CDR2 is SMNVEV (reference sequence). DNA for the CDR3: TGTGCCAGCAGTGTTACGGGACACCCTACCTACGAGCAGTACTTC. Translation gives CASSVTGHPTYEQYF.

This clonotype occurred many times. The chain's CDR3 is CASRKGLAGVGSYEQYF. CDR3 nucleotide sequence: TGTGCCAGCAGGAAAGGACTAGCGGGAGTCGGCTCCTACGAGCAGTACTTC. The J gene is TRBJ2-7, the V gene TRBV6-1; 13 positions match TRBD2. V lost 6 bases and J lost 0; bases outside the gene matches: 8. The CDR3 length is 17 residues. Germline V gene lookup returns CDR1 MNHNS and CDR2 SASEGT.